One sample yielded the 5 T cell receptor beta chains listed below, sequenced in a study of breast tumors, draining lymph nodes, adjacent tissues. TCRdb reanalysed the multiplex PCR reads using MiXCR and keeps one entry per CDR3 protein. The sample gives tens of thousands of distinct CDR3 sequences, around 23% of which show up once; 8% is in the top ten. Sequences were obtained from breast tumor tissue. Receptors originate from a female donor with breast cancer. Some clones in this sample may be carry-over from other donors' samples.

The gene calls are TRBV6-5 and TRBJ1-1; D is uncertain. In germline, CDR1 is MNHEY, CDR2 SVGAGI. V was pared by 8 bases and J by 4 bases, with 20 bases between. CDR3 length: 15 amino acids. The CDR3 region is CASGRPLPGPTEAFF. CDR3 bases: TGTGCCAGCGGTCGACCTCTCCCGGGCCCCACTGAAGCTTTCTTT.

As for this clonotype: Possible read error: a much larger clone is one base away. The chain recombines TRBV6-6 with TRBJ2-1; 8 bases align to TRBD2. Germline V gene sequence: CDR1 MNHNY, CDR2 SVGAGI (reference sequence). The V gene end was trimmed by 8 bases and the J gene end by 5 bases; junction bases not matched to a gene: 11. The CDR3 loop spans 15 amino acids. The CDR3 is CASAPNSGEHNEQFF. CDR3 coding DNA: TGTGCCAGCGCCCCTAATAGCGGGGAGCACAATGAGCAGTTCTTC.

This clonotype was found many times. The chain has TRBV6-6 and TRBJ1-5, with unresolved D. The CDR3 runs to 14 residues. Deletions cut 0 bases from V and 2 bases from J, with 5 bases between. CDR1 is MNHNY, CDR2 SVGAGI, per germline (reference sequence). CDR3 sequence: CASSYSSGNQPQHF. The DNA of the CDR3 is TGTGCCAGCAGTTACTCGAGCGGCAATCAGCCCCAGCATTTT.

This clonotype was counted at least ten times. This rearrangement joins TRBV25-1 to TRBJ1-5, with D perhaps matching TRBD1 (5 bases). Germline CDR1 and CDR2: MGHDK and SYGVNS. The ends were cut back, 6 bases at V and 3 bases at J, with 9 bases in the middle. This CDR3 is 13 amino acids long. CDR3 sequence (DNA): TGTGCCAGCAGGGGGCAGGACAATCAGCCCCAGCATTTT. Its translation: CASRGQDNQPQHF.

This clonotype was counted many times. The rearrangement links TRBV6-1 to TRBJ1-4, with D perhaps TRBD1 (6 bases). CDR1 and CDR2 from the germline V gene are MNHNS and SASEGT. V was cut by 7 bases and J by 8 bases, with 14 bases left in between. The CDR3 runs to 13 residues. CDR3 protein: CASIMGAREKLFF. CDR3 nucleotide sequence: TGTGCCAGCATTATGGGGGCTCGGGAAAAACTGTTTTTT.